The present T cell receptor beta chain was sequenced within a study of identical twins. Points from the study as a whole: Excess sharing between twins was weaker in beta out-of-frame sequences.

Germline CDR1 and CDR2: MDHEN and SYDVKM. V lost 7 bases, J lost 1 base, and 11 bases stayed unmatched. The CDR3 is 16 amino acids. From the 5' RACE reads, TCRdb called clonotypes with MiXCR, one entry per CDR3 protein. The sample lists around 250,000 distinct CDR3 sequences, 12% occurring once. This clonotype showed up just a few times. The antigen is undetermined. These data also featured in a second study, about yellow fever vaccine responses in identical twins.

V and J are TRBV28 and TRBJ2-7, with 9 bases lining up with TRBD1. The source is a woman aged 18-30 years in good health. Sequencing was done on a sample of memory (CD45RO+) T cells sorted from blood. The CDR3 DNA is TGTGCCAGCATTGCCTCCGGGACAGGGTATTCCTACGAGCAGTACTTC. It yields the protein CASIASGTGYSYEQYF.